The entry below gives a single T cell receptor beta chain sequence along with its context. Assay: immunoSEQ multiplex PCR; the TCRdb copy retains only in-frame clones and omits some. Of 15,000 or so clones listed, under 90% were seen once; the top ten hold 12%. The V end was cut by 3 bases, the J end by 0 bases, with 12 bases between. Germline CDR1 GTSNPN, CDR2 SVGIG (reference sequence). The CDR3 length is 14 residues. This sample was included in a study of technical replicates of blood from a few donors. The chain couples TRBV30 to TRBJ2-7; D remains ambiguous. Sample: PBMCs. The receptor's source is a human donor in good health. CDR3 in amino acids: CAWRPRGSSYEQYF. CDR3 DNA: TGTGCCTGGAGGCCTCGCGGAAGCTCCTACGAGCAGTACTTC. The full variable domain, rest sourced from reference TRBV30 and TRBJ2-7, is SQTIHQWPATLVQPVGSPLSLECTVEGTSNPNLYWYRQAAGRGLQLLFYSVGIGQISSEVPQNLSASRPQDRQFILSSKKLLLSDSGFYLCAWRPRGSSYEQYFGPGTRLTVT.